The T cell receptor (beta chain) described here comes from a study of cytomegalovirus exposure and HLA in healthy donors. Study-level background: The early release's HLA-typed donors yielded 65 million to 85 million unique TCRs.

PCR amplification relied on 60 Vbeta primers (plus 13 Jbeta primers). How the authors handled the data: Later, an analysis found about 80 million unique TCR beta chains, and about 10 million of these were shared. Sequencing used immunoSEQ multiplex PCR; TCRdb keeps in-frame clones, though not all of them. The D gene and trimming were derived from the DNA, and the V and J assignments and clone size from that table. The sample carries more than 150,000 clones, about 81% recorded once. This CDR3 has 11 residues. From germline, CDR1 is MNHNS and CDR2 SASEGT. Trimming shortened V by 8 bases and J by 14 bases, and 16 bases separated the two germline ends.

The chain combines TRBV6-1 with TRBJ2-1; D may be TRBD1 (6 bases). This TCR was recovered from a woman younger than 30 in good health and CMV-seropositive. Sequenced: PBMCs. CDR3 sequence: CASRVQGHEFF. CDR3 nucleotide sequence: TGTGCCAGCCGCGTGCAGGGGCATGAGTTCTTC.